This T cell receptor beta chain was identified during a study of T cell repertoires in cytomegalovirus infection (dated by TCRdb to 2018 to 2020). For the wider study: Peptide stimulations targeted recently identified HLA-C-restricted CMV epitopes, whose presentation resists viral immunomodulation, together with well-studied HLA-B-restricted epitopes. The HLA type of each donor mattered for the analysis, because public TCR beta signatures pointed to carriage of CMV infection along with the matching HLA type.

General conclusions and limits of the study: In both this cohort and an independent approximately 400-donor cohort, the cumulative frequency of public TCR beta family members distinguished carriers of CMV infection plus the relevant HLA type. In the ex vivo response, HLA-C-restricted CMV-specific TCR beta clonotypes were dominant, and in two of eight donors the single most frequent clonotype came from this HLA-C-restricted group.

The sequencing machine was an Illumina HiSeq 1500. TCRdb reran the public reads through fastp at Q25 and MiXCR, keeping productive beta chains. Merged by CDR3 protein, the rows form single entries marked with the most common genes and DNA. Across this sample there are over 250,000 distinct CDR3 sequences, with approximately 22% seen only once. The ten largest make up roughly a fifth of the sample. The treatment or condition label here, explained by the study, means: in vitro stimulation with specific CMV peptide epitopes to enrich CMV-specific T cells. Ten or more counts support this clonotype. Its antigen remains undetermined. No clone much larger than this one lies a single base away; base qualities are absent. CDR1 and CDR2, looked up from the germline V gene (reference sequence), are SEHNR and FQNEAQ. V is trimmed back by 5 bases and J by 6 bases, and the junction contains 9 bases that no gene match accounts for. From the cysteine up to the phenylalanine, the CDR3 has a length of 14 residues. CDR3 DNA is the only sequence kept; it has 42 bases, read in frame from the first base.

The sequencing here drew on cultured PBMCs, taken from culture after CMV antigen stimulation. The TCR sequence derives from a human donor in good health (CMV status not recorded). Some clones in this sample may be carry-over from other donors' samples. The sequence joins TRBV7-9 to TRBJ1-1; the junction holds 7 bases that match TRBD1. The CDR3: CASSPRQGPAEAFF. The nucleotide sequence is given as TGTGCCAGCAGCCCCAGACAGGGACCGGCTGAAGCTTTCTTT. Reference TRBV7-9 and TRBJ1-1 genes cover what lies past the CDR3, so the full variable domain is DTGVSQNPRHKITKRGQNVTFRCDPISEHNRLYWYRQTLGQGPEFLTYFQNEAQLEKSRLLSDRFSAERPKGSFSTLEIQRTEQGDSAMYLCASSPRQGPAEAFFGQGTRLTVV.